This entry lists 9 T cell receptor beta chains sequenced from one sample in a study of shared clonotypes between healthy human individuals. TCRdb's copy holds only in-frame clones and misses some; the assay was immunoSEQ multiplex PCR. The sample lists about 1 million clones, around 74% occurring once. The sample taken for sequencing was memory CD4+ T cells sorted from blood. Indicated subset: CD45RA-negative fraction. These receptors all stem from a man between 18 and 35 years old in good health.

A single count supports this clone. One junction end disagrees with the germline gene, perhaps due to a read error. The rearrangement joins TRBV7-7 to TRBJ2-1; 12 bases match TRBD2. The germline V gene encodes CDR1 SSHAT and CDR2 FNYEAQ (reference sequence). The CDR3 has 17 amino acids. The CDR3 spells CASSASSSGRAWDEQFF. The CDR3 DNA reads as TGTGCTAGCAGCGCCAGTTCTAGCGGGAGGGCCTGGGATGAGCAGTTCTTC. Full variable domain (outside the CDR3, taken from reference TRBV7-7 and TRBJ2-1): GAGVSQSPRYKVTKRGQDVTLRCDPISSHATLYWYQQALGQGPEFLTYFNYEAQPDKSGLPSDRFSAERPEGSISTLTIQRTEQRDSAMYRCASSASSSGRAWDEQFFGPGTRLTVL.

This clone was picked up many times. V usage is TRBV12-1 and J usage is TRBJ1-4. TRBV12-1 represents a pseudogene. This CDR3 is built from 19 residues. DNA of the CDR3: TGTGCCAGCAGCCCTTGGGTTGGCCTCAACTTCCGCTCTAATGAAAAACTGTTTTTT. Translated: CASSPWVGLNFRSNEKLFF.

The V gene is TRBV11-1, the J gene TRBJ2-2, with 7 bases aligning to TRBD2. The CDR3 extends over 14 amino acids. Per germline, CDR1 SGHAT and CDR2 FQDESV (reference sequence). Losses at the gene ends were 1 base for V and 5 bases for J; bases not matched to a gene: 1. The CDR3 coding sequence is TGTGCCAGCAGCTTAGGGGAGGGGACCGGGGAGCTGTTTTTT. This sequence encodes CASSLGEGTGELFF.

This chain uses TRBV7-9 with TRBJ2-4; no reliable D call. V was trimmed by 3 bases and J by 5 bases, leaving 2 bases between them. The CDR3 is 11 residues long. The germline V gene has CDR1 SEHNR and CDR2 FQNEAQ (reference sequence). In DNA, the CDR3 is TGTGCCAGCAGCTTTGAAAACATTCAGTACTTC. This translates into CASSFENIQYF.

The chain joins TRBV7-9 to TRBJ1-2, with TRBD1 matching 8 bases. The CDR3 is made up of 14 amino acids. V dropped 2 bases and J dropped 7; count of bases not matched to a gene: 6. The germline gives CDR1 SEHNR, CDR2 FQNEAQ (reference sequence). CDR3 sequence reads: CASSLILTGVGYTF. For the CDR3, the DNA is TGTGCCAGCAGCTTAATCTTGACAGGGGTTGGCTACACCTTC. The full variable domain, rest sourced from reference TRBV7-9 and TRBJ1-2, is DTGVSQNPRHKITKRGQNVTFRCDPISEHNRLYWYRQTLGQGPEFLTYFQNEAQLEKSRLLSDRFSAERPKGSFSTLEIQRTEQGDSAMYLCASSLILTGVGYTFGSGTRLTVV.

There are a few counts of this clone. The chain joins TRBV28 to TRBJ1-5, with TRBD1 as a possible D gene (6 bases). Trimming shortened V by 5 bases and J by 0 bases, and 14 bases separated the two germline ends. This CDR3 region has 16 residues. Germline V CDR1 and CDR2: MDHEN, SYDVKM. CDR3 loop: CASSPQQGRSNQPQHF. CDR3 nucleotide sequence: TGTGCCAGCAGTCCCCAACAGGGACGTAGCAATCAGCCCCAGCATTTT.

The rearrangement links TRBV30 to TRBJ1-1; D call uncertain. V shed 4 bases and J shed 4 bases, with 7 bases lying between them. The CDR3 has 11 residues. The germline V gene has CDR1 GTSNPN and CDR2 SVGIG (reference sequence). The CDR3 spells CAWTRSTEAFF. CDR3 nucleotides: TGTGCCTGGACTCGGAGCACTGAAGCTTTCTTT.

The chain uses TRBV5-8 and TRBJ1-5, with a tentative D call TRBD1 (5 bases). V was trimmed by 4 bases and J by 6 bases, leaving 23 bases between them. CDR1 SGHTS and CDR2 YDEGEE come from the germline V gene. The CDR3 contains 17 residues. DNA for the CDR3: TGTGCCAGCAGCGACCGGGTGGCAGGGAGGTTAGGTCAGCCCCAGCATTTT. Amino acids: CASSDRVAGRLGQPQHF.

With respect to this clone: Other DNA sequences in this specimen translate into the identical CDR3. The chain combines TRBV28 with TRBJ1-2; D unclear. Trimming took 2 bases from V and 2 from J, leaving 6 bases between them. In germline, CDR1 is MDHEN, CDR2 SYDVKM. The CDR3 extends over 13 amino acids. The CDR3 nucleotides are TGTGCCAGCAGTTTAGGCGGAAACTATGGCTACACCTTC. Its translation is CASSLGGNYGYTF.